Below are 25 T cell receptor beta chains sequenced from a single sample in a study of blood T cell repertoires in COVID-19. The table came from immunoSEQ multiplex PCR; TCRdb's copy has only in-frame clones and leaves some out. The sample consists of 75,000 to 100,000 clones, 75% to 90% of them appearing once. The source material was peripheral blood. Receptors originate from a man aged 80 or over with acute or convalescent COVID-19.

The chain is built from TRBV27 and TRBJ2-7; the D gene is possibly TRBD2 (6 bases). CDR1 is MNHEY and CDR2 is SMNVEV in the germline V gene (reference sequence). The CDR3 has 19 residues. Trimming removed 2 bases at V and 2 bases at J, with 25 bases between. In nucleotides, the CDR3 is TGTGCCAGCAGTTTACGCGGGACTCAGCGATTGCCTTCTCCCTACGAGCAGTACTTC. It is translated as CASSLRGTQRLPSPYEQYF.

The rearrangement links TRBV6-1 to TRBJ2-1, with 9 bases aligning to TRBD2. The CDR3 spans 13 residues. The germline gives CDR1 MNHNS, CDR2 SASEGT. J was trimmed by 9 bases and V by 4 bases; bases with no gene match: 4. The chain's CDR3 is CASSVAGVGEQFF. As DNA, the CDR3 is TGTGCCAGCAGTGTAGCGGGAGTCGGTGAGCAGTTCTTC.

V usage is TRBV11-2 and J usage is TRBJ2-2; D perhaps matches TRBD2 (6 bases). Trimming removed 5 bases from V and 6 bases from J, with 10 bases in between. CDR1 SGHAT and CDR2 FQNNGV come from the germline V gene. CDR3 length equals 13 residues. CDR3 loop: CASSPREAGELFF. The CDR3 DNA reads as TGTGCCAGCAGCCCAAGGGAGGCCGGGGAGCTGTTTTTT. Together with reference TRBV11-2 and TRBJ2-2, the CDR3 gives the full variable domain: EAGVAQSPRYKIIEKRQSVAFWCNPISGHATLYWYQQILGQGPKLLIQFQNNGVVDDSQLPKDRFSAERLKGVDSTLKIQPAKLEDSAVYLCASSPREAGELFFGEGSRLTVL.

This chain connects TRBV27 to TRBJ2-5, with TRBD1 matching over 11 bases. This CDR3 is 14 amino acids long. V shed 6 bases, J shed 5 bases, and the junction held 5 bases outside the gene matches. The germline V gene encodes CDR1 MNHEY and CDR2 SMNVEV (reference sequence). The CDR3: CASRLRDRGETQYF. DNA of the CDR3: TGTGCCAGCAGATTACGGGACAGGGGGGAGACCCAGTACTTC.

This clone occurred a few times. The V and J genes are TRBV28 and TRBJ2-5, with 9 bases identical to TRBD2. The CDR3 consists of 15 residues. CDR1 and CDR2 from the germline V gene are MDHEN and SYDVKM. V shed 5 bases, J shed 5 bases, and the junction held 9 bases outside the gene matches. The CDR3 loop is CASSERAGGGETQYF. The CDR3, as DNA: TGTGCCAGCAGTGAGAGGGCGGGAGGGGGTGAGACCCAGTACTTC.

This clone appeared a few times. The rearrangement uses TRBV24-1 and TRBJ2-2, with D hard to call. There are 12 residues in the CDR3. V lost 5 bases and J 7 bases, leaving 7 bases between the germline ends. Germline V gene sequence: CDR1 KGHDR, CDR2 SFDVKD. Here the CDR3 DNA reads TGTGCCACCAGTGCCCTAAACGGGGAGCTGTTTTTT. Protein sequence: CATSALNGELFF.

V is TRBV6-2 or TRBV6-3 and J is TRBJ2-2; TRBD2 matches 9 bases. The CDR3 has 18 residues. Germline assignment: CDR1 MNHEY and CDR2 SVGEGT. With V trimmed by 0 bases and J by 0 bases, 5 bases remained unmatched. The CDR3 protein is CASSYSTSGFSNTGELFF. DNA of the CDR3: TGTGCCAGCAGTTACTCGACTAGCGGCTTTTCGAACACCGGGGAGCTGTTTTTT.

The chain is built from TRBV13 and TRBJ1-4; no definite D call. Germline V gene sequence: CDR1 PRHDT, CDR2 FYEKMQ (reference sequence). The CDR3 consists of 15 residues. V shed 4 bases and J shed 3 bases, with 12 bases lying between them. In nucleotides, the CDR3 is TGTGCCAGCAGCTACCGAAGCGGGCCTAATGAAAAACTGTTTTTT. As protein: CASSYRSGPNEKLFF.

In this sample, this clone turned up a few times. This chain joins TRBV6-6 and TRBJ1-5; unclear D gene. V was shortened by 10 bases and J by 0 bases, with 10 bases between the two germline ends. The CDR3 covers 13 residues. CDR1 and CDR2 (germline): MNHNY, SVGAGI (reference sequence). The CDR3, as DNA: TGTGCCACGTTATTAATTAGCAATCAGCCCCAGCATTTT. It codes for CATLLISNQPQHF.

This clone was seen a few times. The DNA for the CDR3 is TGTGCCAGCAGCTCAGGGGTTGGGGAGCAGTTCTTC. Its protein is CASSSGVGEQFF. The chain couples TRBV5-4 to TRBJ2-1; a possible D gene is TRBD1 (6 bases). Germline V CDR1 and CDR2: SGHNT, YYREEE (reference sequence). This CDR3 spans 12 amino acids. The ends were cut back, 3 bases at V and 10 bases at J, with 11 bases in the middle.

The rearrangement joins TRBV19 to TRBJ2-5; D is perhaps TRBD1 (5 bases). CDR3 size: 16 residues. Trimming took 1 base from V and 3 from J, leaving 15 bases between them. The germline V gene encodes CDR1 LNHDA and CDR2 SQIVND (reference sequence). CDR3 sequence: CASSIGPGMGEETQYF. Written as DNA, the CDR3 is TGTGCCAGTAGTATAGGCCCAGGGATGGGCGAAGAGACCCAGTACTTC.

About this clone: One junction end does not reproduce the germline sequence, and a read error may be involved. The sample carries other DNA sequences with the same CDR3. This sequence joins TRBV29-1 and TRBJ2-7; no firm D call. Germline CDR1 is SQVTM and CDR2 is ANQGSEA. The CDR3 runs to 12 residues. CDR3 sequence (DNA): TGCAGCGTTGCGGCAGGTACCTATGAGCAGTACTTC. Its translation is CSVAAGTYEQYF.

This clone came up once. This sequence joins TRBV9 and TRBJ2-3; 7 bases fit TRBD1. The CDR3 is 15 residues long. Germline values: CDR1 SGDLS, CDR2 YYNGEE. With V trimmed by 2 bases and J by 3 bases, 6 bases remained unmatched. The CDR3 protein is CASSVHGTETDTQYF. The DNA of the CDR3 is TGTGCCAGCAGCGTGCATGGGACAGAAACAGATACGCAGTATTTT.

The chain joins TRBV28 to TRBJ2-7; no clear D gene. The CDR3 is 11 amino acids. Between the trimmed V and J ends, which lost 6 bases and 4 bases, there was a span of 7 bases. Germline V gene lookup returns CDR1 MDHEN and CDR2 SYDVKM. CDR3 region: CASSRLYEQYF. CDR3 bases: TGTGCCAGCAGCCGTTTGTACGAGCAGTACTTC.

This sequence joins TRBV6-1 and TRBJ2-2; D is possibly TRBD1 (5 bases). V gave up 4 bases and J gave up 8 bases, with 23 bases separating them. The CDR3 is 17 amino acids. Per the germline V gene, CDR1 is MNHNS and CDR2 is SASEGT. CDR3 amino acids: CASSGQGSITLVGELFF. The DNA for the CDR3 is TGTGCCAGCAGTGGGCAGGGCTCTATTACCTTAGTTGGGGAGCTGTTTTTT.

V gene TRBV11-2 combines with J gene TRBJ2-7, with D possibly matching TRBD1 (5 bases). CDR1 and CDR2 from the germline V gene are SGHAT and FQNNGV. V was pared by 1 base and J by 3 bases, with 13 bases between. The CDR3 covers 15 residues. Written as DNA, the CDR3 is TGTGCCAGCAGCTTAGTTGGGCAGGGCGGCTACGAGCAGTACTTC. It translates to CASSLVGQGGYEQYF.

This chain joins TRBV3-1 (or the pseudogene TRBV3-2) and TRBJ2-1; a possible D gene is TRBD2 (5 bases). The CDR3 extends over 13 amino acids. Germline values: CDR1 LGHDT, CDR2 YNNKEL (reference sequence). With 2 bases removed from V and 7 bases from J, the gap between germline ends came to 9 bases. CDR3 bases: TGTGCCAGCAGCCAAAGACTACGGAATGAGCAGTTCTTC. This encodes CASSQRLRNEQFF.

This chain joins TRBV28 and TRBJ2-7; 9 nucleotides align to TRBD2. This CDR3 contains 16 residues. From germline, CDR1 is MDHEN and CDR2 SYDVKM. Trimming removed 4 bases from V and 2 bases from J; junction bases left unmatched: 9. DNA of the CDR3: TGTGCCAGCAGTTCCCCATTAGCGGGAGTTACCTACGAGCAGTACTTC. The encoded protein is CASSSPLAGVTYEQYF.

V is TRBV7-2 and J is TRBJ2-7; TRBD1 might be the D (6 bases). This CDR3 contains 16 residues. Trimming removed 4 bases from V and 4 bases from J, with 20 bases in between. The germline V gene encodes CDR1 SGHTA and CDR2 FQGNSA. The CDR3: CASSSDLGTRIYEQYF. The CDR3 coding sequence is TGTGCCAGCAGCTCAGACCTTGGGACAAGGATTTACGAGCAGTACTTC.

The V and J genes are TRBV19 and TRBJ1-5; maybe TRBD1 (5 bases). CDR3 length equals 17 residues. Trimming stripped 7 bases from V and 0 bases from J, with 19 bases between. Germline CDR1 is LNHDA and CDR2 is SQIVND (reference sequence). DNA for the CDR3: TGTGCCAGTACCCCGGGTCAGACAGCTAATAGCAATCAGCCCCAGCATTTT. Translated: CASTPGQTANSNQPQHF.

CDR3 sequence reads: CASSVAGRAGGYTF. The CDR3 DNA follows: TGTGCCAGCAGCGTCGCCGGGAGGGCGGGGGGCTACACCTTC. The genes are TRBV9 and TRBJ1-2; D is ambiguous. CDR1 and CDR2 (germline): SGDLS, YYNGEE. This CDR3 is 14 amino acids long. V was pared by 2 bases and J by 8 bases, with 16 bases between.

This clone was seen a single time. The genes are TRBV28 and TRBJ2-6, with a possible D match to TRBD2 (7 bases). Germline CDR1 and CDR2: MDHEN and SYDVKM. Trimming left V 5 bases short and J 0 bases short, with 11 bases between. The CDR3 is 16 amino acids. CDR3 coding DNA: TGTGCCAGCAGTCCCGGGGGGCCCTCTGGGGCCAACGTCCTGACTTTC. Translated, it gives CASSPGGPSGANVLTF.

This chain joins TRBV5-4 and TRBJ2-6, with 8 nucleotides matching TRBD2. With V trimmed by 4 bases and J by 0 bases, 9 bases remained unmatched. This CDR3 spans 18 amino acids. CDR1 is SGHNT, CDR2 YYREEE, per germline (reference sequence). The CDR3, as DNA: TGTGCCAGCAGCCCCCCGGGGGGGGGATCCTCTGGGGCCAACGTCCTGACTTTC. Translation: CASSPPGGGSSGANVLTF.

The CDR3 DNA reads TGTGCCAGTAGCCTCTCCGGGACAGGGAACAATCAGCCCCAGCATTTT. Protein sequence: CASSLSGTGNNQPQHF. The genes are TRBV19 and TRBJ1-5; 9 nucleotides agree with TRBD1. Germline V gene sequence: CDR1 LNHDA, CDR2 SQIVND (reference sequence). The CDR3 loop spans 16 amino acids. V lost 6 bases and J lost 3; bases outside the gene matches: 9.

This chain links TRBV28 with TRBJ1-1; the match to TRBD1 covers 12 bases. The length of the CDR3 is 16 residues. With V trimmed by 6 bases and J by 7 bases, 12 bases remained unmatched. Germline values: CDR1 MDHEN, CDR2 SYDVKM. The CDR3 bases are TGTGCCAGCAGGGAATCCGGGACAGGGGGCTTGGGTGAAGCTTTCTTT. It specifies CASRESGTGGLGEAFF.